This T cell receptor beta chain originates from a study of blood T cell repertoires in COVID-19. Across the study: Donors in the United States, Italy and Spain gave samples during acute or convalescent COVID-19.

Those who participated ranged in age from roughly 18 to 89 years and resided in 24 US areas. Participant-reported clinical history was the basis for cohort assignment. This CDR3 is built from 14 residues. Germline V gene data show CDR1 as KGHSH and CDR2 as LQKENI. V lost 5 bases and J lost 7, with 15 bases in between. Here immunoSEQ multiplex PCR was the method, and the copy in TCRdb shows in-frame clones only, minus some. This sample has roughly 250,000 clones, with around 90% found just once. The receptor comes from a woman aged 45-65 years who had recovered from COVID-19. Sequencing was carried out using PBMCs or T cells enriched from blood (not recorded which). The V gene is TRBV18, the J gene TRBJ1-3; a possible D gene is TRBD1 (6 bases). DNA of the CDR3: TGTGCCAGCTCAGAAGACAGGTCGGGGAACACCATATATTTT. Its translation: CASSEDRSGNTIYF.